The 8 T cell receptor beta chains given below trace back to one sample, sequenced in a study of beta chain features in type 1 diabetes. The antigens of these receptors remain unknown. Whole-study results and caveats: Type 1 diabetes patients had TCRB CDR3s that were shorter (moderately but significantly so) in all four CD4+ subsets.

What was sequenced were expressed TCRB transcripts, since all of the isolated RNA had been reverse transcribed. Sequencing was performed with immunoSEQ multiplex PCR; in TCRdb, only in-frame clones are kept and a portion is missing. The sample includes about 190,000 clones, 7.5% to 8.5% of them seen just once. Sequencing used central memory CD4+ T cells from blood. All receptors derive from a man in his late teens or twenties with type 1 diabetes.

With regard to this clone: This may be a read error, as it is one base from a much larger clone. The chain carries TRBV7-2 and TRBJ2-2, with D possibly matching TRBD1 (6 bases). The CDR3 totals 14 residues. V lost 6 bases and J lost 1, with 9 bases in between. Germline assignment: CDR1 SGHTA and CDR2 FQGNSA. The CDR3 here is CASRPTGNTGELFF. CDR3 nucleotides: TGTGCCAGCAGACCGACAGGGAACACCGGGGAGCTGTTTTTT. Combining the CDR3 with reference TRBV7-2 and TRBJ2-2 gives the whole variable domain GAGVSQSPSNKVTEKGKDVELRCDPISGHTALYWYRQSLGQGLEFLIYFQGNSAPDKSGLPSDRFSAERTGGSVSTLTIQRTQQEDSAVYLCASRPTGNTGELFFGEGSRLTVL.

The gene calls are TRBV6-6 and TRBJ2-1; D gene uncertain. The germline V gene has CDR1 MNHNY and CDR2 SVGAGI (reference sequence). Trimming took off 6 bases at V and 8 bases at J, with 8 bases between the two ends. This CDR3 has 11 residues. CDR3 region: CASRSYDEQFF. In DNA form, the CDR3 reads TGTGCCAGCAGGTCCTATGATGAGCAGTTCTTC.

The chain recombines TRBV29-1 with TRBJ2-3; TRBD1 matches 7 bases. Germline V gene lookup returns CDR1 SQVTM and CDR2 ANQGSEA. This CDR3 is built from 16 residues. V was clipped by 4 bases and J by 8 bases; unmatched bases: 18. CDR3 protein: CSVGPTGEKGRSTQYF. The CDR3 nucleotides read TGCAGCGTTGGACCAACAGGGGAAAAGGGTCGGAGTACGCAGTATTTT.

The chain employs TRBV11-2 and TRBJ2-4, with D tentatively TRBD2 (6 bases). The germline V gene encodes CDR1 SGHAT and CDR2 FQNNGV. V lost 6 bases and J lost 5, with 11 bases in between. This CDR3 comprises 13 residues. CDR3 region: CASSRDSQNIQYF. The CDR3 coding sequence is TGTGCCAGCAGTAGGGACTCCCAAAACATTCAGTACTTC.

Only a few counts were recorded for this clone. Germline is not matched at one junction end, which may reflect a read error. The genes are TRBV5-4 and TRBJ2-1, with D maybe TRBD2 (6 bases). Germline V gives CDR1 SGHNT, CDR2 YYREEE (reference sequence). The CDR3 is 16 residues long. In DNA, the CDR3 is TGCGCCAGCAGCCCCCAAAACACCGGGACTCCAGGTGGGGAGTTCTTC. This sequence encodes CASSPQNTGTPGGEFF.

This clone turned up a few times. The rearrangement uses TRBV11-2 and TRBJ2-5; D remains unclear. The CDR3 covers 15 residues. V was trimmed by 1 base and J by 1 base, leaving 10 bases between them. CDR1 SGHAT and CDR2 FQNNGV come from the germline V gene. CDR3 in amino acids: CASSLASGSQETQYF. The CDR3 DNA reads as TGTGCCAGCAGCTTAGCATCTGGCAGCCAAGAGACCCAGTACTTC.

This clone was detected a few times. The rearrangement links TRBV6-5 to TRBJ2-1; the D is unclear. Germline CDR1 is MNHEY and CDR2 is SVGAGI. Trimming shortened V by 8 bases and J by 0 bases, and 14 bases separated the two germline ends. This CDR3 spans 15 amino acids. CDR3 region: CASHSFGGSYNEQFF. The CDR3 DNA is TGTGCCAGCCACTCTTTCGGTGGCTCCTACAATGAGCAGTTCTTC.

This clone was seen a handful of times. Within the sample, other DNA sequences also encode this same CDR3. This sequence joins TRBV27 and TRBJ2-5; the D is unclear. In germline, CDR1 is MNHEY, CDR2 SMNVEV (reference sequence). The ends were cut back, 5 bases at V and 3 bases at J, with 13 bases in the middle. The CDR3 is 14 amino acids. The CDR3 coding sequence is TGTGCCAGCAGTCTGACTGGAAGTGAAGAGACCCAGTACTTC. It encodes CASSLTGSEETQYF.